The source of this T cell receptor beta chain is a study of OX40 agonist ivuxolimab in advanced cancers. Study details: While on treatment, patients had intravenous ivuxolimab at 0.01 to 10 mg/kg every 2 weeks. The group had a mean age of 60 years, ranged from 23 to 79, and was 80% to 90% male. Partial responses were achieved by three patients, of whom one had hepatocellular carcinoma and two had cutaneous melanoma.

Trimming removed 4 bases at V and 5 bases at J, with 11 bases between. This CDR3 spans 13 amino acids. CDR1 is KGHSH and CDR2 is LQKENI in the germline V gene. The table came from immunoSEQ multiplex PCR; TCRdb's copy has only in-frame clones and leaves some out. Of 90,000 to 100,000 clones in the sample, less than 90% were seen once. This chain links TRBV18 with TRBJ2-5; D perhaps matches TRBD1 (6 bases). The sequenced sample was CD4+ or CD8+ T cells sorted from blood, obtained in a trial of the OX40 agonist ivuxolimab. The origin of this receptor is an adult with an advanced solid tumor such as melanoma, head and neck, liver or kidney cancer. The CDR3 spells CASSLRDTETQYF. The CDR3 DNA sequence: TGTGCCAGCTCACTCCGGGACACGGAGACCCAGTACTTC.